The 7 T cell receptor beta chains presented below share a single source sample, sequenced in a study of blood T cell repertoires in COVID-19. Generated by immunoSEQ multiplex PCR, the TCRdb table keeps only in-frame clones and is missing some. Of more than 30,000 clones in the sample, around 87% were seen once. Sequenced: peripheral blood. The receptors were gathered from a man in his 60s with active COVID-19.

This chain's CDR3 is CASSYALTGNGNTIYF. CDR3 nucleotides: TGTGCCAGCAGTTACGCCTTGACGGGAAATGGAAACACCATATATTTT. The genes are TRBV6-5 and TRBJ1-3; no firm D call. Germline CDR1 and CDR2: MNHEY and SVGAGI. The CDR3 consists of 16 residues. V lost 2 bases and J lost 3, with 14 bases in between.

The chain joins TRBV18 to TRBJ2-2; weak D call: TRBD2 (5 bases). V gave up 6 bases and J gave up 3 bases, with 14 bases separating them. This CDR3 is built from 15 residues. CDR1 and CDR2 (germline): KGHSH, LQKENI. The chain's CDR3 is CASSLNSADTGELFF. DNA for the CDR3: TGTGCCAGCTCCCTAAACTCAGCGGACACCGGGGAGCTGTTTTTT.

The chain is built from TRBV5-1 and TRBJ2-5; 8 bases align to TRBD2. V was pared by 0 bases and J by 5 bases, with 12 bases of the junction left unmatched. Germline V gene lookup returns CDR1 SGHRS and CDR2 YFSETQ. CDR3 length equals 17 residues. This CDR3 is CASSLAPGGGPEETQYF. In nucleotides, the CDR3 is TGCGCCAGCAGCTTGGCCCCCGGCGGGGGGCCGGAGGAGACCCAGTACTTC.

This clone was observed a single time. V is TRBV6-2 or TRBV6-3 and J is TRBJ2-2; D may be TRBD1 (6 bases). V shed 2 bases and J shed 8 bases, with 12 bases lying between them. CDR1 and CDR2 (germline): MNHEY, SVGEGT. This CDR3 contains 14 residues. The CDR3 DNA follows: TGTGCCAGCAGTTACGGACAGACTCTGGGGGAGCTGTTTTTT. It is translated as CASSYGQTLGELFF.

This chain joins TRBV30 and TRBJ2-5; D is possibly TRBD2 (5 bases). V was pared by 4 bases and J by 4 bases, with 13 bases between. CDR3 length: 13 amino acids. Germline CDR1 reads GTSNPN; CDR2 reads SVGIG (reference sequence). The CDR3 sequence is CAWKMRAVETQYF. The CDR3 nucleotides read TGTGCCTGGAAAATGAGGGCAGTAGAGACCCAGTACTTC.

This clone has a handful of counts. This rearrangement joins TRBV19 to TRBJ2-1; 7 nucleotides align to TRBD2. V dropped 8 bases and J dropped 7; count of bases not matched to a gene: 17. The germline CDR1 and CDR2 sequences are LNHDA and SQIVND (reference sequence). This CDR3 is built from 16 residues. CDR3 protein: CASGGQRGRASNEQFF. The CDR3 nucleotides are TGTGCCAGTGGAGGGCAGCGGGGCAGGGCATCGAATGAGCAGTTCTTC.

This clone was counted between two and nine times. The chain recombines TRBV10-3 with TRBJ1-5; 11 bases map to TRBD1. Germline V gene data show CDR1 as ENHRY and CDR2 as SYGVKD. With V trimmed by 6 bases and J by 6 bases, 4 bases remained unmatched. The CDR3 totals 14 residues. The CDR3 nucleotides are TGTGCCATCAGCCCGGACAGGGGGCCTCAGCCCCAGCATTTT. Translating it yields CAISPDRGPQPQHF.